This T cell receptor (beta chain) was obtained from a study of blood T cell repertoires in COVID-19. Turning to the study itself: Samples representing acute and convalescent COVID-19 were sourced from the United States, Italy and Spain. The cDNA or gDNA used as material had been derived from T cells, B-cell-depleted T cells, or PBMCs.

Study processing details: The assay estimated nucleated cells by amplifying reference gene primers. Generated by immunoSEQ multiplex PCR, the TCRdb table keeps only in-frame clones and is missing some. For V, J and clone size, that table is used; D and trimming come from the DNA. The sample includes some 200,000 clones, 65% to 90% of them seen just once. J was trimmed by 1 base and V by 7 bases; bases with no gene match: 5. Germline V CDR1 and CDR2: MNHEY, SMNVEV (reference sequence). This CDR3 has 15 amino acids. This sequence originates from an elderly man with acute or convalescent COVID-19. The chain combines TRBV27 with TRBJ2-2; the match to TRBD1 covers 8 bases. The sequencing sample was made of peripheral blood. DNA of the CDR3: TGTGCCAGCACCAATGGACAGGGGAACACCGGGGAGCTGTTTTTT. Translated: CASTNGQGNTGELFF.